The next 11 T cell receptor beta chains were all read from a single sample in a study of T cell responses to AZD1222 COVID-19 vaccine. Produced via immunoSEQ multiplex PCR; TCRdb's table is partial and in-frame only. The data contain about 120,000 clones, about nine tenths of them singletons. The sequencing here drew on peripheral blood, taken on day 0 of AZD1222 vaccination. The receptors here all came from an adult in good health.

This CDR3 is CASRSGTMIQQYF. The CDR3 DNA sequence: TGTGCCAGCAGATCCGGGACCATGATCCAGCAGTACTTC. The chain recombines TRBV28 with TRBJ2-7, with D tentatively TRBD1 or TRBD2 (5 bases each). Deletions cut 6 bases from V and 8 bases from J, with 17 bases between. Germline V CDR1 and CDR2: MDHEN, SYDVKM. The CDR3 has 13 residues. Drawing the rest from reference TRBV28 and TRBJ2-7, the complete variable domain is DVKVTQSSRYLVKRTGEKVFLECVQDMDHENMFWYRQDPGLGLRLIYFSYDVKMKEKGDIPEGYSVSREKKERFSLILESASTNQTSMYLCASRSGTMIQQYFGPGTRLTVT.

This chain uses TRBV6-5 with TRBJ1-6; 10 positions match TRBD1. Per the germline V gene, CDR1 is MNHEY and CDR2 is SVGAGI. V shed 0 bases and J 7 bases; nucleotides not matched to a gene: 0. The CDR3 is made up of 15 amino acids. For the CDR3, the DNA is TGTGCCAGCAGTTACTCGGGACAGGGGAATTCACCCCTCCACTTT. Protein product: CASSYSGQGNSPLHF.

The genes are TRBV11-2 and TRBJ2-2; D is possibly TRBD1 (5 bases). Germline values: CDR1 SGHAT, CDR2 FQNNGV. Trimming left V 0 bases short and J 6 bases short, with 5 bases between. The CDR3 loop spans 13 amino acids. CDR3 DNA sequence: TGTGCCAGCAGCTTAGACAGGGCCGGGGAGCTGTTTTTT. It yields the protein CASSLDRAGELFF.

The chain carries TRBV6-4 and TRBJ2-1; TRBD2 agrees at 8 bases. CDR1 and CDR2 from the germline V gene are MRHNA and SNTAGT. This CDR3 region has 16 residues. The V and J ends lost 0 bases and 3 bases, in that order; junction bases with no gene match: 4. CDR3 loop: CASSDSGRGGYNEQFF. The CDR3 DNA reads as TGTGCCAGCAGTGACTCGGGTCGGGGGGGCTACAATGAGCAGTTCTTC.

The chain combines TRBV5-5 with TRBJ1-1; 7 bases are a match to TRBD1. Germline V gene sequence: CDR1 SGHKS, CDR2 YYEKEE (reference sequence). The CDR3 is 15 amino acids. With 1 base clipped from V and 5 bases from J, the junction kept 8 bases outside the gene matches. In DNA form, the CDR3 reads TGTGCCAGCAGCTTGTGGGACAGCATAGTGACTGAAGCTTTCTTT. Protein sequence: CASSLWDSIVTEAFF.

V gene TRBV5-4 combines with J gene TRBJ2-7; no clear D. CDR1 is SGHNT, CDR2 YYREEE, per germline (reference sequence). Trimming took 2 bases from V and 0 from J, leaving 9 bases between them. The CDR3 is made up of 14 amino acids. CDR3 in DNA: TGTGCCAGCAGCTTAGAGGTGAGCTCCTACGAGCAGTACTTC. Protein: CASSLEVSSYEQYF.

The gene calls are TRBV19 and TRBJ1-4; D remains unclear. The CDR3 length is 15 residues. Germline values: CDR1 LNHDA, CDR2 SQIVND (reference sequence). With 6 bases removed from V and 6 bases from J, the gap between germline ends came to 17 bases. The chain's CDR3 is CASRVADPPDEKLFF. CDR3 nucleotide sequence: TGTGCCAGTAGAGTGGCCGACCCGCCTGATGAAAAACTGTTTTTT.

CDR3 in amino acids: CAISYGDSYGYTF. The CDR3 DNA is TGTGCCATCAGTTATGGGGACAGCTATGGCTACACCTTC. J is TRBJ1-2 and V is TRBV10-3, with TRBD1 matching 7 bases. This CDR3 comprises 13 residues. Germline lookup yields CDR1 ENHRY and CDR2 SYGVKD. V was clipped by 5 bases and J by 4 bases; unmatched bases: 4.

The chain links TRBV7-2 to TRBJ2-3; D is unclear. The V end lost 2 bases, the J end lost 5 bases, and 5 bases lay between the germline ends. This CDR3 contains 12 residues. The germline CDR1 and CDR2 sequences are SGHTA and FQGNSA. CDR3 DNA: TGTGCCAGCAGCTTATACGGAGATACGCAGTATTTT. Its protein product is CASSLYGDTQYF.

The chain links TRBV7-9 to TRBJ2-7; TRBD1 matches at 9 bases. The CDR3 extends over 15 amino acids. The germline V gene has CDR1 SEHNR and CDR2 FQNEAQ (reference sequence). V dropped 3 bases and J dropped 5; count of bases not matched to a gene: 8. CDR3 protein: CASSLPGTGQHEQYF. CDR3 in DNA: TGTGCCAGCAGCTTGCCTGGGACAGGGCAACACGAGCAGTACTTC. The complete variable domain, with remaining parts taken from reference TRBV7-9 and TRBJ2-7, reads DTGVSQNPRHKITKRGQNVTFRCDPISEHNRLYWYRQTLGQGPEFLTYFQNEAQLEKSRLLSDRFSAERPKGSFSTLEIQRTEQGDSAMYLCASSLPGTGQHEQYFGPGTRLTVT.

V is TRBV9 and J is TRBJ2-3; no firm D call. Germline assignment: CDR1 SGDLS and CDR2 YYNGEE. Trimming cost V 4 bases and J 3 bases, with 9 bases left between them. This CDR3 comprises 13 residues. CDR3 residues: CASSFRGTDTQYF. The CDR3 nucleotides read TGTGCCAGCAGCTTCCGAGGAACAGATACGCAGTATTTT. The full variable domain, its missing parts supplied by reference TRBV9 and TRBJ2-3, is DSGVTQTPKHLITATGQRVTLRCSPRSGDLSVYWYQQSLDQGLQFLIQYYNGEERAKGNILERFSAQQFPDLHSELNLSSLELGDSALYFCASSFRGTDTQYFGPGTRLTVL.